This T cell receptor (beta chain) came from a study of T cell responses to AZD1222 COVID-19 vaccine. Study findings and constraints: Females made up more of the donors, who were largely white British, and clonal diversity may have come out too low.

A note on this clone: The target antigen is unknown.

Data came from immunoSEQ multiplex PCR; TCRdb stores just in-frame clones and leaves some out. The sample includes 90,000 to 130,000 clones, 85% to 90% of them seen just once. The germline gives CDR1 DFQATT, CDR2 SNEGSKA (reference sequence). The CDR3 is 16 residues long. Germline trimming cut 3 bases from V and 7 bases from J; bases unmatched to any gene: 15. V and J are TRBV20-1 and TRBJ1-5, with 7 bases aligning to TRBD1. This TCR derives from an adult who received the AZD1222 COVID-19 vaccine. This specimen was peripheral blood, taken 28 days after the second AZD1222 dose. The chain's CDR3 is CSASWGAGGIGQPQHF. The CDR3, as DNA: TGCAGTGCTAGTTGGGGGGCAGGGGGTATTGGACAGCCCCAGCATTTT.